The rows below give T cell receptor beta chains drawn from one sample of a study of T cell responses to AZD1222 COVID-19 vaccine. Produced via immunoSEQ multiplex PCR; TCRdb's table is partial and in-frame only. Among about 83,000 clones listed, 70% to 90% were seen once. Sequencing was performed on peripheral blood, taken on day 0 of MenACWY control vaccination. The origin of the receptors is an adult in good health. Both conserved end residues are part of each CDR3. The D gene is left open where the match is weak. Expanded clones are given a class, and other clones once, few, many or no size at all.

CDR3 protein: CASSPGGQGESEQYF; CDR3 DNA: TGTGCCAGCAGTCCAGGAGGACAGGGAGAGAGCGAGCAGTACTTC; V gene: TRBV28; J gene: TRBJ2-7; D gene: TRBD1; clone size: .
CDR3 protein: CATRLPRSAQYF; CDR3 DNA: TGTGCCACTCGACTACCGCGCTCGGCCCAGTACTTC; V gene: TRBV7-3; J gene: TRBJ2-5; D gene: .; clone size: .
CDR3 protein: CASSDFERETDTQYF; CDR3 DNA: TGTGCCAGCAGTGATTTCGAGCGGGAGACAGATACGCAGTATTTT; V gene: TRBV25-1; J gene: TRBJ2-3; D gene: TRBD2; clone size: .
CDR3 protein: CATSDVSLDTGELFF; CDR3 DNA: TGTGCCACCAGTGATGTGTCTTTGGACACCGGGGAGCTGTTTTTT; V gene: TRBV24-1; J gene: TRBJ2-2; D gene: .; clone size: .
CDR3 protein: CASSLKGTAYEQYF; CDR3 DNA: TGTGCCAGCAGCCTAAAGGGGACAGCCTACGAGCAGTACTTC; V gene: TRBV28; J gene: TRBJ2-7; D gene: TRBD1; clone size: .
CDR3 protein: CASSAAGTGVYEQYF; CDR3 DNA: TGTGCCAGCAGCGCCGCCGGGACAGGGGTCTACGAGCAGTACTTC; V gene: TRBV6-8; J gene: TRBJ2-7; D gene: TRBD1; clone size: .
CDR3 protein: CAWSVNPFTEAFF; CDR3 DNA: TGTGCCTGGAGTGTAAATCCCTTTACTGAAGCTTTCTTT; V gene: TRBV30; J gene: TRBJ1-1; D gene: .; clone size: .
CDR3 protein: CASFKGSYEQYF; CDR3 DNA: TGTGCCAGTTTCAAAGGGAGCTACGAGCAGTACTTC; V gene: TRBV28; J gene: TRBJ2-7; D gene: .; clone size: .
CDR3 protein: CASTLQSPYEQYF; CDR3 DNA: TGTGCCAGCACCCTTCAATCCCCCTACGAGCAGTACTTC; V gene: TRBV28; J gene: TRBJ2-7; D gene: .; clone size: .
CDR3 protein: CASSYSNRILYEQYF; CDR3 DNA: TGTGCCAGCAGTTACTCGAATAGGATTCTTTACGAGCAGTACTTC; V gene: TRBV6-2/TRBV6-3; J gene: TRBJ2-7; D gene: .; clone size: .
CDR3 protein: CASRKTATNEKLFF; CDR3 DNA: TGTGCCAGCAGAAAAACGGCAACTAATGAAAAACTGTTTTTT; V gene: TRBV7-2; J gene: TRBJ1-4; D gene: .; clone size: few
CDR3 protein: CASSPAASPYGYTF; CDR3 DNA: TGTGCCAGCAGCCCAGCGGCCAGCCCCTATGGCTACACCTTC; V gene: TRBV5-6; J gene: TRBJ1-2; D gene: .; clone size: .
CDR3 protein: CATSRETERGYTF; CDR3 DNA: TGTGCCACCAGCAGAGAGACAGAGAGGGGCTACACCTTC; V gene: TRBV15; J gene: TRBJ1-2; D gene: .; clone size: .
CDR3 protein: CATLDENRGLNQPQHF; CDR3 DNA: TGTGCCACCCTAGACGAAAACAGGGGACTTAATCAGCCCCAGCATTTT; V gene: TRBV28; J gene: TRBJ1-5; D gene: TRBD1; clone size: .
CDR3 protein: CASSPGPLTGGHQPQHF; CDR3 DNA: TGCGCCAGCAGCCCCGGACCCCTGACAGGGGGACATCAGCCCCAGCATTTT; V gene: TRBV5-1; J gene: TRBJ1-5; D gene: TRBD1; clone size: .
CDR3 protein: CASSQSRGPEAFF; CDR3 DNA: TGTGCCAGCAGCCAATCGCGTGGGCCTGAAGCTTTCTTT; V gene: TRBV16; J gene: TRBJ1-1; D gene: .; clone size: .
CDR3 protein: CASSLQEDSPLHF; CDR3 DNA: TGTGCCAGCTCACTACAGGAGGACTCACCCCTCCACTTT; V gene: TRBV18; J gene: TRBJ1-6; D gene: .; clone size: .
CDR3 protein: CASSYAGTGMGRDTEAFF; CDR3 DNA: TGTGCCAGTAGTTACGCTGGGACAGGGATGGGGAGGGACACTGAAGCTTTCTTT; V gene: TRBV19; J gene: TRBJ1-1; D gene: TRBD1; clone size: once
CDR3 protein: CASSLWDPIKLFF; CDR3 DNA: TGTGCCAGCAGTTTATGGGACCCTATAAAACTGTTTTTT; V gene: TRBV28; J gene: TRBJ1-4; D gene: .; clone size: .
CDR3 protein: CASSTYEQYF; CDR3 DNA: TGTGCCAGCAGCACCTACGAGCAGTACTTC; V gene: TRBV28; J gene: TRBJ2-7; D gene: .; clone size: .
CDR3 protein: CASSLSPWTGLNEKLFF; CDR3 DNA: TGTGCCAGCAGTTTATCGCCTTGGACAGGTCTTAATGAAAAACTGTTTTTT; V gene: TRBV27; J gene: TRBJ1-4; D gene: TRBD1; clone size: .
CDR3 protein: CASSLGGGQGYNQPQHF; CDR3 DNA: TGTGCCAGCAGCTTAGGGGGTGGACAGGGGTACAATCAGCCCCAGCATTTT; V gene: TRBV7-8; J gene: TRBJ1-5; D gene: TRBD1; clone size: .
CDR3 protein: CASTLAGGTDIQYF; CDR3 DNA: TGTGCCAGCACCTTAGCGGGAGGTACGGACATTCAGTACTTC; V gene: TRBV5-6; J gene: TRBJ2-4; D gene: TRBD2; clone size: .
CDR3 protein: CASSLLGDYYGYTF; CDR3 DNA: TGTGCCAGCTCCCTCCTCGGGGACTACTATGGCTACACCTTC; V gene: TRBV27; J gene: TRBJ1-2; D gene: .; clone size: few
CDR3 protein: CASSFRQMNTGELFF; CDR3 DNA: TGTGCCAGCAGCTTTAGGCAGATGAACACCGGGGAGCTGTTTTTT; V gene: TRBV7-8; J gene: TRBJ2-2; D gene: .; clone size: .
CDR3 protein: CASQGGSATNEKLFF; CDR3 DNA: TGTGCCAGCCAGGGGGGATCTGCAACTAATGAAAAACTGTTTTTT; V gene: TRBV28; J gene: TRBJ1-4; D gene: TRBD1; clone size: few
CDR3 protein: CASSPVSPYNEQFF; CDR3 DNA: TGTGCCAGCAGCCCAGTGAGCCCCTACAATGAGCAGTTCTTC; V gene: TRBV14; J gene: TRBJ2-1; D gene: .; clone size: .
CDR3 protein: CAIRPGPMNTEAFF; CDR3 DNA: TGTGCCATCAGGCCGGGGCCAATGAACACTGAAGCTTTCTTT; V gene: TRBV10-3; J gene: TRBJ1-1; D gene: .; clone size: .
CDR3 protein: CASSLTGSNSPLHF; CDR3 DNA: TGTGCCAGCAGCTTAACAGGATCCAATTCACCCCTCCACTTT; V gene: TRBV7-9; J gene: TRBJ1-6; D gene: .; clone size: .
CDR3 protein: CASSPTRDGGQETQYF; CDR3 DNA: TGTGCCAGCAGCCCTACTCGGGACGGCGGTCAAGAGACCCAGTACTTC; V gene: TRBV7-3; J gene: TRBJ2-5; D gene: .; clone size: .
CDR3 protein: CASSTYQAHSYNEQFF; CDR3 DNA: TGTGCCAGCAGCACCTACCAAGCCCACTCCTACAATGAGCAGTTCTTC; V gene: TRBV5-4; J gene: TRBJ2-1; D gene: .; clone size: .
CDR3 protein: CASSRHERTVDGEAFF; CDR3 DNA: TGCGCCAGCAGCCGCCATGAGCGGACCGTAGATGGTGAAGCTTTCTTT; V gene: TRBV5-1; J gene: TRBJ1-1; D gene: .; clone size: .
CDR3 protein: CASSQGRNQPQHF; CDR3 DNA: TGTGCCAGCAGCCAAGGGCGCAATCAGCCCCAGCATTTT; V gene: TRBV3-1/TRBV3-2; J gene: TRBJ1-5; D gene: .; clone size: .
CDR3 protein: CASRETSGNFHNEQFF; CDR3 DNA: TGTGCCAGTAGAGAGACTAGCGGGAACTTCCACAATGAGCAGTTCTTC; V gene: TRBV19; J gene: TRBJ2-1; D gene: TRBD2; clone size: .
CDR3 protein: CASSSQGDTGELFF; CDR3 DNA: TGCGCCAGCAGCTCACAGGGGGACACCGGGGAGCTGTTTTTT; V gene: TRBV5-1; J gene: TRBJ2-2; D gene: TRBD1; clone size: .
CDR3 protein: CASSYSGQGSGYTF; CDR3 DNA: TGTGCCAGCAGTTACTCTGGACAGGGCTCTGGCTACACCTTC; V gene: TRBV6-5; J gene: TRBJ1-2; D gene: TRBD1; clone size: .
CDR3 protein: CASSGGTSGAGEQYF; CDR3 DNA: TGTGCCAGCAGCGGGGGGACTAGCGGGGCTGGGGAGCAGTACTTC; V gene: TRBV9; J gene: TRBJ2-7; D gene: TRBD2; clone size: .
CDR3 protein: CASSVLAGDQPQHF; CDR3 DNA: TGTGCCAGCAGTGTCCTCGCAGGGGACCAGCCCCAGCATTTT; V gene: TRBV2; J gene: TRBJ1-5; D gene: .; clone size: once
CDR3 protein: CASSLWGGNQPQHF; CDR3 DNA: TGTGCCAGCAGTTTGTGGGGGGGTAATCAGCCCCAGCATTTT; V gene: TRBV27; J gene: TRBJ1-5; D gene: .; clone size: .
CDR3 protein: CASKSNRVYLNEQFF; CDR3 DNA: TGTGCCAGCAAAAGTAACAGGGTTTATCTCAATGAGCAGTTCTTC; V gene: TRBV6-5; J gene: TRBJ2-1; D gene: .; clone size: .
CDR3 protein: CASSSWTVVMNTEAFF; CDR3 DNA: TGTGCCAGCAGCTCCTGGACAGTAGTCATGAACACTGAAGCTTTCTTT; V gene: TRBV5-4; J gene: TRBJ1-1; D gene: .; clone size: .
CDR3 protein: CASSRTGQGANNEQFF; CDR3 DNA: TGTGCCAGCAGTCGAACAGGACAGGGGGCCAACAATGAGCAGTTCTTC; V gene: TRBV3-1/TRBV3-2; J gene: TRBJ2-1; D gene: TRBD1; clone size: .
CDR3 protein: CASSYSLTSYNSPLHF; CDR3 DNA: TGTGCCAGCAGTTACTCATTGACCTCCTATAATTCACCCCTCCACTTT; V gene: TRBV6-5; J gene: TRBJ1-6; D gene: .; clone size: .
CDR3 protein: CASSPGDRANTEAFF; CDR3 DNA: TGTGCCAGCTCACCTGGGGACAGGGCGAACACTGAAGCTTTCTTT; V gene: TRBV18; J gene: TRBJ1-1; D gene: TRBD1; clone size: .
CDR3 protein: CASSFTGYEQYF; CDR3 DNA: TGCGCCAGCAGCTTCACAGGGTACGAGCAGTACTTC; V gene: TRBV5-1; J gene: TRBJ2-7; D gene: .; clone size: .
CDR3 protein: CTNLAVSYEQYF; CDR3 DNA: TGCACCAATCTAGCGGTATCCTACGAGCAGTACTTC; V gene: TRBV1; J gene: TRBJ2-7; D gene: .; clone size: .
CDR3 protein: CASSQDGQGATDTQYF; CDR3 DNA: TGCGCCAGCAGCCAAGATGGACAGGGGGCAACAGATACGCAGTATTTT; V gene: TRBV4-1; J gene: TRBJ2-3; D gene: TRBD1; clone size: .
CDR3 protein: CATSRAPSQPQHF; CDR3 DNA: TGTGCCACCAGCAGAGCCCCTTCCCAGCCCCAGCATTTT; V gene: TRBV15; J gene: TRBJ1-5; D gene: .; clone size: .
CDR3 protein: CASSTRDSGYTF; CDR3 DNA: TGTGCCAGCTCGACCCGGGACAGTGGCTACACCTTC; V gene: TRBV18; J gene: TRBJ1-2; D gene: TRBD1; clone size: .
CDR3 protein: CAWSAHGEQPQHF; CDR3 DNA: TGTGCCTGGAGCGCACACGGCGAACAGCCCCAGCATTTT; V gene: TRBV30; J gene: TRBJ1-5; D gene: .; clone size: .
CDR3 protein: CASSLAQDSTQYF; CDR3 DNA: TGTGCCAGCAGCTTAGCGCAGGACTCAACGCAGTATTTT; V gene: TRBV7-2; J gene: TRBJ2-3; D gene: .; clone size: .